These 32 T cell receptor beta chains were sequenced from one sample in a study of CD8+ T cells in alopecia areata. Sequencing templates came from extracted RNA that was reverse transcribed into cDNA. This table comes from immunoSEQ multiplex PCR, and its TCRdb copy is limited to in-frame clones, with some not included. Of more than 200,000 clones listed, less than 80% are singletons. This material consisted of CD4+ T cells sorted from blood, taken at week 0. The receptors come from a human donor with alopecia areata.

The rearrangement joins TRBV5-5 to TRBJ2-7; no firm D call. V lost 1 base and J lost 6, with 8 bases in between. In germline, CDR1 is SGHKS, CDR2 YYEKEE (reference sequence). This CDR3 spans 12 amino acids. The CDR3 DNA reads TGTGCCAGCAGCTTGCACCCCTCCGAGCAGTACTTC. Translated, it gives CASSLHPSEQYF.

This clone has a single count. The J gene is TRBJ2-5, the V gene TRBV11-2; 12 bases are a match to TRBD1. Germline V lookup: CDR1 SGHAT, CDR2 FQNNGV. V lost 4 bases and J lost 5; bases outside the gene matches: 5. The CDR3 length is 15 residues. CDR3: CASSSGQGAWETQYF. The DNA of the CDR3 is TGTGCCAGCAGCTCGGGACAGGGGGCATGGGAGACCCAGTACTTC.

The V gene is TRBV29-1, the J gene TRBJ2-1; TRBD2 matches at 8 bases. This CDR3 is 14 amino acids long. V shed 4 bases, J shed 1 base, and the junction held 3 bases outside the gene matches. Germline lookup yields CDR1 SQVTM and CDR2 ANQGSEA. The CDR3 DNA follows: TGCAGCGTTGGCGGGGGGACGTCCTACAATGAGCAGTTCTTC. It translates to CSVGGGTSYNEQFF.

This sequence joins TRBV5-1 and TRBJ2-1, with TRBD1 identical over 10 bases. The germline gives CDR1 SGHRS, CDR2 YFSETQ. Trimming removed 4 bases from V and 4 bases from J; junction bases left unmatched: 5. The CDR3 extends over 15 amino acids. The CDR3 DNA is TGCGCCAGCAGCCCCGGGACAGGGGCGTACAATGAGCAGTTCTTC. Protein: CASSPGTGAYNEQFF.

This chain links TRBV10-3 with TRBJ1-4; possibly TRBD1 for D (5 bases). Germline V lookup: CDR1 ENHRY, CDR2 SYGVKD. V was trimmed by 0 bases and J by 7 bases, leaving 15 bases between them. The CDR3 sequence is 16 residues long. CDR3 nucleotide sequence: TGTGCCATCAGTGAGTCAGCCGGGGCAGGACTTGAAAAACTGTTTTTT. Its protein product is CAISESAGAGLEKLFF.

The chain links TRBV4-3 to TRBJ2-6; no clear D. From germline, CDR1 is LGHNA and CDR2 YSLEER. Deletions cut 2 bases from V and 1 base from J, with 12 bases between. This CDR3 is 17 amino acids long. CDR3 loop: CASSQFLVQSGANVLTF. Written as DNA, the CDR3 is TGCGCCAGCAGCCAATTCTTGGTGCAGTCTGGGGCCAACGTCCTGACTTTC.

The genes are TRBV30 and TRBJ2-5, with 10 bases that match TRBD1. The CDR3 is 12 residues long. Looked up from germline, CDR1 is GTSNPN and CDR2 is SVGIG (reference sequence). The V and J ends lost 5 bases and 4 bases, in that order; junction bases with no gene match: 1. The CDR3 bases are TGTGCCTGGGGGGACAGGGGAGAGACCCAGTACTTC. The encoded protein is CAWGDRGETQYF.

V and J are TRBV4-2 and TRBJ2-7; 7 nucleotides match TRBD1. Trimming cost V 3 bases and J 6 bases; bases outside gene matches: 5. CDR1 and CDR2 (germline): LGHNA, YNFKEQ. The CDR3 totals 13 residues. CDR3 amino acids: CASSHDRVTEQYF. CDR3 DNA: TGTGCCAGCAGCCATGACAGGGTAACCGAGCAGTACTTC.

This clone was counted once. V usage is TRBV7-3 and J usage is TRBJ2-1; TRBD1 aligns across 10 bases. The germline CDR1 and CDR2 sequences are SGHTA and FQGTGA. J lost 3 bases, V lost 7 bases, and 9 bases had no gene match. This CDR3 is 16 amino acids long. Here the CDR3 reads CASTGIGTGVYNEQFF. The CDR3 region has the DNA TGTGCCAGCACCGGAATCGGGACAGGGGTCTACAATGAGCAGTTCTTC. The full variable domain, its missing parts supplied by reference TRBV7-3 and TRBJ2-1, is GAGVSQTPSNKVTEKGKYVELRCDPISGHTALYWYRQSLGQGPEFLIYFQGTGAADDSGLPNDRFFAVRPEGSVSTLKIQRTERGDSAVYLCASTGIGTGVYNEQFFGPGTRLTVL.

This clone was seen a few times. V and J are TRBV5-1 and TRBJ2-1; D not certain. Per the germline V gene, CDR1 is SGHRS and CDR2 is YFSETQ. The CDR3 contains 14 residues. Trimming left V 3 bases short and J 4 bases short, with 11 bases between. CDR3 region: CASSYDQQYNEQFF. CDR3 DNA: TGCGCCAGCAGCTATGACCAACAGTACAATGAGCAGTTCTTC.

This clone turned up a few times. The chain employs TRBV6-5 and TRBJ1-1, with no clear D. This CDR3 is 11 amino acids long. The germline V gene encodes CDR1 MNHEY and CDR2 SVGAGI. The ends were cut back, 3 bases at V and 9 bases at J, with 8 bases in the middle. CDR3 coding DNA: TGTGCCAGCAGTTATGACAAAAAAGCTTTCTTT. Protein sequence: CASSYDKKAFF.

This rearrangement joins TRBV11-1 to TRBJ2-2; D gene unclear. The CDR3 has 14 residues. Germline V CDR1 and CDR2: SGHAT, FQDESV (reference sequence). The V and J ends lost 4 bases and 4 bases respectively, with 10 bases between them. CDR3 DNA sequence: TGTGCCAGCAGCTCCCCTCGTGGCACCGGGGAGCTGTTTTTT. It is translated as CASSSPRGTGELFF.

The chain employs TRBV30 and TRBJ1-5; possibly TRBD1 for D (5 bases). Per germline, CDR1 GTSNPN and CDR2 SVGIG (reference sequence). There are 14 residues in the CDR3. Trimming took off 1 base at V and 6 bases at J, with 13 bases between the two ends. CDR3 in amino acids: CAWSGEGHGQPQHF. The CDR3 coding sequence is TGTGCCTGGAGTGGGGAGGGGCACGGTCAGCCCCAGCATTTT.

The DNA of the CDR3 is TGTGCCAGCAGTGACGTTGGTAGGGTAGATGGCTACACCTTC. Translating it yields CASSDVGRVDGYTF. The rearrangement joins TRBV25-1 to TRBJ1-2; D is uncertain. Germline V CDR1 and CDR2: MGHDK, SYGVNS. The V end was cut by 3 bases, the J end by 6 bases, with 14 bases between. CDR3 length equals 14 residues.

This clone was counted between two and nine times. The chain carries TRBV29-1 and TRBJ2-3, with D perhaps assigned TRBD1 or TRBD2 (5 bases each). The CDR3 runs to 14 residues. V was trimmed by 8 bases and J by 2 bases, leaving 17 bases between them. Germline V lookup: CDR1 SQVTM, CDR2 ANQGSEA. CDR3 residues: CSSPGTGSTDTQYF. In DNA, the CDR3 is TGCAGCTCTCCTGGGACGGGGTCCACAGATACGCAGTATTTT.

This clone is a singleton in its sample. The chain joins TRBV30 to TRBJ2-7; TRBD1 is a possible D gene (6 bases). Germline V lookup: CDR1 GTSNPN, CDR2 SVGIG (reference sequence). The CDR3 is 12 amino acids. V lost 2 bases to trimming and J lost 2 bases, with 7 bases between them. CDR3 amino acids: CAWSSGAYEQYF. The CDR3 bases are TGTGCCTGGAGTTCAGGGGCCTACGAGCAGTACTTC. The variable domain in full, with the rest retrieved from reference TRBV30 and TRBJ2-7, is SQTIHQWPATLVQPVGSPLSLECTVEGTSNPNLYWYRQAAGRGLQLLFYSVGIGQISSEVPQNLSASRPQDRQFILSSKKLLLSDSGFYLCAWSSGAYEQYFGPGTRLTVT.

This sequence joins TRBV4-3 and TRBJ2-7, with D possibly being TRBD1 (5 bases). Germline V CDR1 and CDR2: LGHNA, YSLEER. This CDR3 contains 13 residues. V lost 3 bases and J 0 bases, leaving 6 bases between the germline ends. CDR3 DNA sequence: TGCGCCAGCAGCCATCAGGGCTCCTACGAGCAGTACTTC. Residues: CASSHQGSYEQYF.

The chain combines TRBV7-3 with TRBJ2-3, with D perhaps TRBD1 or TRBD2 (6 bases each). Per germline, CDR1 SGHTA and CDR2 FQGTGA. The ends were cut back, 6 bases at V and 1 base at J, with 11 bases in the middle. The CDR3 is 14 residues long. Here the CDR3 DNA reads TGTGCCAGCAGTCCGGGGGCCCGCACAGATACGCAGTATTTT. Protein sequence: CASSPGARTDTQYF.

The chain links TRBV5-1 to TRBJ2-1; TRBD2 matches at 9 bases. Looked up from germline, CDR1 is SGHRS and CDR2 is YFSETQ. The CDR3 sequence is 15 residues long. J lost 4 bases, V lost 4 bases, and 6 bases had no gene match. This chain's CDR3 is CASSPLSGGYNEQFF. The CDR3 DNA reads TGCGCCAGCAGCCCCCTCAGCGGGGGGTACAATGAGCAGTTCTTC. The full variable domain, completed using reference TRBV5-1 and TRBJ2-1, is KAGVTQTPRYLIKTRGQQVTLSCSPISGHRSVSWYQQTPGQGLQFLFEYFSETQRNKGNFPGRFSGRQFSNSRSEMNVSTLELGDSALYLCASSPLSGGYNEQFFGPGTRLTVL.

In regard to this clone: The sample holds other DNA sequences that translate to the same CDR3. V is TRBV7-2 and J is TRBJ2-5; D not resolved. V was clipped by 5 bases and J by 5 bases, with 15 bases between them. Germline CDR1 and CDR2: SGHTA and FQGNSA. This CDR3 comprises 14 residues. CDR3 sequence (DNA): TGTGCCAGCAGCCCCGGGCCCTTAAGGGAGACCCAGTACTTC. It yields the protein CASSPGPLRETQYF.

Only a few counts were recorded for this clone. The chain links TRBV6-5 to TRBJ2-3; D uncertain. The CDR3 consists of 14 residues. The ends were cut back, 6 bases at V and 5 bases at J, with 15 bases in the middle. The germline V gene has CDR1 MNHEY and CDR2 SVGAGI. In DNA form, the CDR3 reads TGTGCCAGCAGCCTCGCAAGTTACATAGATACGCAGTATTTT. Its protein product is CASSLASYIDTQYF.

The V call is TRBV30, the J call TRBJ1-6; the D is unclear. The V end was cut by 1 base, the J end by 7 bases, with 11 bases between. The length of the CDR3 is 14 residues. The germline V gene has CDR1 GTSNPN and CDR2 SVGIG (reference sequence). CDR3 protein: CAWSGGPSNSPLHF. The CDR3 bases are TGTGCCTGGAGTGGAGGCCCCTCGAATTCACCCCTCCACTTT.

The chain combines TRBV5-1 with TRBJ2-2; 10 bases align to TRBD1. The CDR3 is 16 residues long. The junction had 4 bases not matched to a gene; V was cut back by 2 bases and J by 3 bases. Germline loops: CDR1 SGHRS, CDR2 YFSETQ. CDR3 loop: CASSLYGTGDTGELFF. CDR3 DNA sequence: TGCGCCAGCAGCTTATATGGGACAGGGGACACCGGGGAGCTGTTTTTT.

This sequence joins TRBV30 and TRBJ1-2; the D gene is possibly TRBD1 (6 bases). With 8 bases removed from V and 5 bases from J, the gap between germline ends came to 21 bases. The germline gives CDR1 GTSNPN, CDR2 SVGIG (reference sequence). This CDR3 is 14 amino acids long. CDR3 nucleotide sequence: TGTGCCCAAGCGGGCGGGGGGCTAAGATATGGCTACACCTTC. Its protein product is CAQAGGGLRYGYTF.

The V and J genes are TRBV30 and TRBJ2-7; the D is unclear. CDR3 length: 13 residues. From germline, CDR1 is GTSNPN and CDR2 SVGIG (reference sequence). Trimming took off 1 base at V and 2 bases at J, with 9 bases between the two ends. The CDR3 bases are TGTGCCTGGAGTGGGGCAAATGCCTACGAGCAGTACTTC. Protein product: CAWSGANAYEQYF.

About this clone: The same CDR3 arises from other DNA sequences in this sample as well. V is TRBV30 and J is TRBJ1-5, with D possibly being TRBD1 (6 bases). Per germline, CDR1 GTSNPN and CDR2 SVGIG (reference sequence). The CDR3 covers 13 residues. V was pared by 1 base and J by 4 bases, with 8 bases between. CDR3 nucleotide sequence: TGTGCCTGGAGTGGACAGGCTAATCAGCCCCAGCATTTT. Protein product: CAWSGQANQPQHF.

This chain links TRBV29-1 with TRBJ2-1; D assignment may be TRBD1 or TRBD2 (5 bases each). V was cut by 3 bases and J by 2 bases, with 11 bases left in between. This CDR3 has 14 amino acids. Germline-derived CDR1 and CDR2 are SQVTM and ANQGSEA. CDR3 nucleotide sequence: TGCAGCGTTGAGGGAGCAGGGACCTACAATGAGCAGTTCTTC. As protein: CSVEGAGTYNEQFF.

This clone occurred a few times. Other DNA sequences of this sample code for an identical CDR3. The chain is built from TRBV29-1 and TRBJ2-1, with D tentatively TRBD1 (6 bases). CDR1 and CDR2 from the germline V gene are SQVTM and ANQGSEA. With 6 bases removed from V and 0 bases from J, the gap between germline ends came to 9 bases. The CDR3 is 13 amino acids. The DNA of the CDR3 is TGCAGCGTCGACAGGAGCTCCTACAATGAGCAGTTCTTC. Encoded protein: CSVDRSSYNEQFF.

The CDR3 nucleotides read TGTGCCTTGACAGGGGGTAATGAAAAACTGTTTTTT. It translates to CALTGGNEKLFF. The chain couples TRBV30 to TRBJ1-4; 9 positions agree with TRBD1. The trim removed 7 bases at V and 4 bases at J, leaving 1 base unmatched. The germline V gene encodes CDR1 GTSNPN and CDR2 SVGIG (reference sequence). The CDR3 has 12 residues. The complete variable domain, with remaining parts taken from reference TRBV30 and TRBJ1-4, reads SQTIHQWPATLVQPVGSPLSLECTVEGTSNPNLYWYRQAAGRGLQLLFYSVGIGQISSEVPQNLSASRPQDRQFILSSKKLLLSDSGFYLCALTGGNEKLFFGSGTQLSVL.

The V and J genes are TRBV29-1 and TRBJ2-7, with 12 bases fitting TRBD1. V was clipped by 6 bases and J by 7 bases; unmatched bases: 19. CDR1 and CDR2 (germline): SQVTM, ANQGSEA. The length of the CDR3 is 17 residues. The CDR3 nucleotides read TGCAGCGTCGAAACGCCAGTCCCGGGACAGGGGGCTTGGGAGCAGTACTTC. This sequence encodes CSVETPVPGQGAWEQYF.

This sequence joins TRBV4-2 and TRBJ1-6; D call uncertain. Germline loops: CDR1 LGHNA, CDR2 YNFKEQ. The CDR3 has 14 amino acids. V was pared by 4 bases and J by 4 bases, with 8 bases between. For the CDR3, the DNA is TGTGCCAGCAGCCTGACACGTTATAATTCACCCCTCCACTTT. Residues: CASSLTRYNSPLHF.

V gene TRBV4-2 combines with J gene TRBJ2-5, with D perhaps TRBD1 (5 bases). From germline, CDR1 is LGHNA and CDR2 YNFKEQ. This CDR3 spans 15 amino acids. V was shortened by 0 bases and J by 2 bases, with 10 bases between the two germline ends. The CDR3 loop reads CASSQDRGDQETQYF. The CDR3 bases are TGTGCCAGCAGCCAAGATAGGGGTGATCAAGAGACCCAGTACTTC.